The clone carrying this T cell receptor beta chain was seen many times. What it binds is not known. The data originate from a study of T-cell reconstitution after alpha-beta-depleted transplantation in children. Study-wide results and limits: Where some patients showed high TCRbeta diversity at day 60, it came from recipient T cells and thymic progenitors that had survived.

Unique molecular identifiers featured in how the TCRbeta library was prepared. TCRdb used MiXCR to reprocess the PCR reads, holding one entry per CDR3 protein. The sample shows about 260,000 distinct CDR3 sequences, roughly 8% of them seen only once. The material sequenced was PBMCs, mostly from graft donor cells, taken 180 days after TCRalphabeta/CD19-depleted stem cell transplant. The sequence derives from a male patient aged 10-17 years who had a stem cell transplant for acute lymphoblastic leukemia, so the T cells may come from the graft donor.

CDR3 sequence reads: CASSRNRGESYEQYF. Written as DNA, the CDR3 is TGTGCCAGCAGCAGAAACAGGGGAGAATCCTACGAGCAGTACTTC. The V and J genes are TRBV9 and TRBJ2-7, with 7 bases that match TRBD1. Looked up from germline, CDR1 is SGDLS and CDR2 is YYNGEE. This CDR3 comprises 15 residues. Trimming took 4 bases from V and 1 from J; bases not matched to a gene: 8.